This entry describes one T cell receptor (beta chain). The antigen it binds to is not known. No base-level quality is on record; no much larger clone is a single base apart. The protocol used for the library was 5' RACE. These reads were obtained on an Illumina HiSeq 2000. A universal primer binding site was added through template switching, and the final cDNA carried a unique molecular identifier so that TCR cDNA molecules could be counted accurately. First-strand cDNA for TCR alpha and beta chains was synthesized from specific primers in the conserved constant-segment region. To control for contamination, every cDNA library was double barcoded, receiving both a SMART-Mk sample barcode and Illumina barcodes. TruSeq adapter sequences, together with Illumina sample barcodes, were added in two successive PCR steps. Sequencing of the TCR alpha and beta cDNA libraries was done on the Illumina HiSeq platform using custom primers. Concerning the study's data processing: Unique molecular identifiers were extracted from raw reads with MiGEC, and CDR3 positions were determined with MiXCR. For each individual, recombination models were inferred using an EM algorithm with the repgenHMM and IGoR tools. Shared clonotypes were analyzed with the tcR package in R, and sharing was normalized by the product of cloneset sizes. To study raw recombination free of thymic and clonal selection effects, out-of-frame nonproductive sequences were analyzed. The public reads were run again by TCRdb, first through fastp at Q25 and then through MiXCR, and only productive beta chains were kept. Identical CDR3 protein sequences are pooled into one entry, listed with their most common genes and DNA. These V and J calls are TCRdb output, not the study's own analysis. Counted in this sample were 250,000 or so distinct CDR3 sequences; 10% to 15% of them appeared once. 3.5% to 5% of the sample is in the top ten clones.

The sample is drawn from a study of identical twins (TCRdb year 2016). For the wider study: The study deep-sequenced TCR alpha and beta repertoires from monozygotic twins, unrelated adults of various ages and cord blood to test whether fetal clonotypes persist. To rule out contamination, replicate twin experiments were performed at different times with different library preparation protocols.

Only healthy Caucasian donors were included. Three pairs of female monozygotic twins, all aged roughly 18 to 29 years, made up the twin cohort. Miltenyi CD45RO+ enrichment and human naive T-cell isolation kits were used to isolate memory (CD45RO+) and naive T cells from PBMC. Deletion took 6 bases off V and 14 bases off J, with a span of 17 bases between the germline ends. The CDR3 numbers 13 residues from cysteine through phenylalanine. Only the CDR3 region is kept as DNA, spanning 39 bases read in frame from base 1. Looking up the germline V gene (reference sequence) yields CDR1 MNHEY and CDR2 SMNVEV. General findings and caveats noted by the study authors: Compared with coincidental sharing between unrelated individuals, an excess of low generation-probability sequences was observed among out-of-frame TCR alpha sequences shared between twins. Zero-insertion analyses could be partly confounded by invariant T cells such as MAIT and iNKT, although diverse VJ usage argued against such confounding for most clonotypes. Because the same donors could not be followed over many years, the conclusions depended on cross-sectional statistical analysis. Fewer insertions were carried by abundant cord blood beta clonotypes; a weaker similar trend was observed in young adult naive repertoires, while no such trend was observed in memory repertoires. The excess sharing between twins in beta out-of-frame sequences was weaker because fewer shared sequences reduced the signal-to-noise ratio. Recombination models systematically underestimated out-of-frame TCR alpha sharing in monozygotic twins but agreed with sharing between unrelated individuals.

The same data also went into a second study, on yellow fever vaccine responses in identical twins. The second study's authors report: According to the authors, in identical twins the way T cells responded to vaccination appeared partly convergent and partly personalized. In identical twins, the study followed T cell clones that responded to the vaccine with precision.

The rearranged segments are TRBV27 and TRBJ1-6, with the D gene uncertain. The sequenced material came from memory (CD45RO+) T cells sorted from blood. Reading the label with the study, this specimen's cell subset or site is: CD45RO+ enriched T cells. This TCR was sampled from a woman aged 18-29 years in good health. The CDR3 corresponds to CASRKFSGEALHF. The nucleotides read TGTGCCAGCAGGAAATTTTCTGGGGAGGCCCTCCACTTT.